Each of the 22 T cell receptor beta chains below was sequenced from the same sample in a study of CD8 T cells in ankylosing spondylitis. Study results and limitations: What appeared characteristic of ankylosing spondylitis blood was a TCR beta motif of 7 or 8 highly homologous variants.

These receptors' antigens are unknown. TCRdb analysed the 5' RACE reads with MiXCR anew, one entry per CDR3 protein. The profile covers 400,000 to 450,000 distinct CDR3 sequences, with under 20% appearing a single time and approximately 1% taken by the ten largest. The specimen sequenced was blood, either unsorted or a sorted T cell fraction (not recorded which). The receptors were sampled from a male donor with ankylosing spondylitis.

The chain is built from TRBV6-6 and TRBJ2-1, with 7 bases identical to TRBD1. Germline lookup yields CDR1 MNHNY and CDR2 SVGAGI (reference sequence). This CDR3 comprises 13 residues. Germline trimming cut 8 bases from V and 7 bases from J; bases unmatched to any gene: 8. CDR3 region: CASVQQGWNEQFF. The CDR3 coding sequence is TGTGCCAGCGTTCAACAGGGGTGGAATGAGCAGTTCTTC.

This clonotype was counted between two and nine times. The rearrangement links TRBV20-1 to TRBJ1-4; perhaps TRBD1 as D (6 bases). The CDR3 is 14 amino acids. CDR1 and CDR2 (germline): DFQATT, SNEGSKA (reference sequence). The germline V and J ends were trimmed by 6 bases and 8 bases, with 19 bases remaining between them. In DNA form, the CDR3 reads TGCAGTGCGGAGAGGACAGCCGGAGGAGAAAAACTGTTTTTT. Translated, it gives CSAERTAGGEKLFF.

This sequence joins TRBV20-1 and TRBJ1-4; D remains ambiguous. The germline gives CDR1 DFQATT, CDR2 SNEGSKA (reference sequence). The V gene lost 8 bases and the J gene lost 8 bases, with 27 bases spanning the gap. This CDR3 comprises 16 residues. This CDR3 reads CSFRPSGRRAGEKLFF. The CDR3 bases are TGCAGTTTCAGACCCTCCGGACGCCGCGCCGGAGAAAAACTGTTTTTT.

This clonotype was seen a few times. V gene TRBV5-1 combines with J gene TRBJ1-1; tentatively, D is TRBD1 (5 bases). V lost 7 bases and J 3 bases, leaving 16 bases between the germline ends. The CDR3 length is 14 residues. In germline, CDR1 is SGHRS, CDR2 YFSETQ. DNA of the CDR3: TGCGCCAGCCTCACGGGGACGGGGGACACTGAAGCTTTCTTT. This gives the protein CASLTGTGDTEAFF.

The CDR3 DNA is TGCAGCGTCCGGGGGTGGGAGGGAGGTGAGCAGTTCTTC. The encoded protein is CSVRGWEGGEQFF. The rearrangement uses TRBV29-1 and TRBJ2-1; 7 bases are shared with TRBD2. The V gene end was trimmed by 6 bases and the J gene end by 9 bases; junction bases not matched to a gene: 11. Germline values: CDR1 SQVTM, CDR2 ANQGSEA. There are 13 residues in the CDR3.

This clonotype was counted a few times. The chain is built from TRBV3-1 and TRBJ2-5; a possible D gene is TRBD2 (6 bases). This CDR3 comprises 14 residues. Trimming took off 1 base at V and 2 bases at J, with 8 bases between the two ends. In germline, CDR1 is LGHDT, CDR2 YNNKEL (reference sequence). The CDR3 bases are TGTGCCAGCAGCCAAGCACGGGAGCAAGAGACCCAGTACTTC. It translates to CASSQAREQETQYF.

The chain links TRBV5-1 to TRBJ2-5; a weak D match, TRBD2 (6 bases). The CDR3 has 14 amino acids. CDR1 is SGHRS and CDR2 is YFSETQ in the germline V gene. V lost 6 bases, J lost 2 bases, and 14 bases lay in between. CDR3 sequence reads: CASTLGSSQETQYF. The CDR3 nucleotides are TGCGCCAGCACGCTCGGGAGTTCTCAAGAGACCCAGTACTTC.

This clonotype was recorded many times. The junction does not match germline at one end; this may be a read error. V usage is TRBV12-3 or TRBV12-4 and J usage is TRBJ2-1; 8 bases match TRBD2. The CDR3 extends over 12 amino acids. Written as DNA, the CDR3 is TGTGCCAGCAGTACCCGGACTAGCCCCCCGGTCTTC. Encoded protein: CASSTRTSPPVF.

The rearrangement uses TRBV6-1 and TRBJ2-2, with 7 nucleotides matching TRBD2. Looked up from germline, CDR1 is MNHNS and CDR2 is SASEGT. The V gene end was trimmed by 5 bases and the J gene end by 5 bases; junction bases not matched to a gene: 5. The CDR3 length is 14 residues. The CDR3 nucleotides are TGTGCCAGCAGTACGGGACTACCGACCGGGGAGCTGTTTTTT. Translated: CASSTGLPTGELFF.

The chain links TRBV7-9 to TRBJ1-4; D might be TRBD1 (5 bases). There are 15 residues in the CDR3. Trimming shortened V by 3 bases and J by 8 bases, and 16 bases separated the two germline ends. CDR1 and CDR2 from the germline V gene are SEHNR and FQNEAQ (reference sequence). As DNA, the CDR3 is TGTGCCAGCAGCTTGAGTCAGGGTTCAATGGAAAAACTGTTTTTT. It specifies CASSLSQGSMEKLFF.

This clonotype has a handful of counts. V is TRBV28 and J is TRBJ2-7; D may correspond to TRBD1 or TRBD2 (5 bases each). The ends were cut back, 6 bases at V and 1 base at J, with 13 bases in the middle. The germline CDR1 and CDR2 sequences are MDHEN and SYDVKM. This CDR3 is built from 14 residues. The CDR3 coding sequence is TGTGCCAGCAGGAACCGGGACGGATCCTACGAGCAGTACTTC. The encoded protein is CASRNRDGSYEQYF.

This clonotype was seen a handful of times. CDR3 coding DNA: TGTGCCAGCAGCCCCGGGGGCGGGGGAAACACCGGGGAGCTGTTTTTT. It translates to CASSPGGGGNTGELFF. This sequence joins TRBV11-1 and TRBJ2-2, with D possibly matching TRBD2 (7 bases). CDR1 and CDR2 (germline): SGHAT, FQDESV (reference sequence). CDR3 length: 16 amino acids. Trimming shortened V by 5 bases and J by 2 bases, and 15 bases separated the two germline ends.

This chain connects TRBV20-1 to TRBJ1-4; 8 nucleotides agree with TRBD1. The germline gives CDR1 DFQATT, CDR2 SNEGSKA (reference sequence). V was pared by 3 bases and J by 4 bases, with 10 bases of the junction left unmatched. This CDR3 contains 16 residues. The CDR3 sequence is CSARVQGAGDNEKLFF. The CDR3 nucleotides are TGCAGTGCTAGGGTCCAGGGGGCTGGGGATAATGAAAAACTGTTTTTT.

This clonotype was detected a few times. The chain combines TRBV2 with TRBJ2-3; D gene ambiguous. The ends were cut back, 5 bases at V and 6 bases at J, with 24 bases in the middle. CDR3 length: 17 residues. Germline V gene data show CDR1 as SNHLY and CDR2 as FYNNEI. The CDR3 spells CASSSGKVRPLSDTQYF. The CDR3 nucleotides are TGTGCCAGCAGTAGTGGGAAGGTTAGGCCTCTATCTGATACGCAGTATTTT.

J is TRBJ1-4 and V is TRBV4-3, with D possibly being TRBD1 (6 bases). CDR3 length equals 16 residues. V was trimmed by 3 bases and J by 6 bases, leaving 17 bases between them. The germline CDR1 and CDR2 sequences are LGHNA and YSLEER. In nucleotides, the CDR3 is TGCGCCAGCAGCCACCCCCTGGGGTCAGGGGATGAAAAACTGTTTTTT. This sequence encodes CASSHPLGSGDEKLFF.

The rearrangement uses TRBV7-2 and TRBJ2-4; D unclear. Deletions cut 1 base from V and 5 bases from J, with 6 bases between. Per the germline V gene, CDR1 is SGHTA and CDR2 is FQGNSA. This CDR3 has 13 residues. CDR3 sequence: CASSLGSQNIQYF. The CDR3, as DNA: TGTGCCAGCAGCTTAGGAAGCCAAAACATTCAGTACTTC.

This clonotype was observed at least ten times. The junction and the germline gene differ at one end; a read error may be behind it. J is TRBJ2-1 and V is TRBV7-8; D might be TRBD1 or TRBD2, each matching 5 bases. This CDR3 is 15 amino acids long. Germline loops: CDR1 SGHVS, CDR2 FQNEAQ. The CDR3 here is CASSLVSGSYNEQFF. The CDR3 region has the DNA TGCGCCAGCAGCTTGGTGTCAGGGAGCTACAATGAGCAGTTCTTC. Filled out from reference TRBV7-8 and TRBJ2-1, the complete variable domain reads GAGVSQSPRYKVAKRGQDVALRCDPISGHVSLFWYQQALGQGPEFLTYFQNEAQLDKSGLPSDRFFAERPEGSVSTLKIQRTQQEDSAVYLCASSLVSGSYNEQFFGPGTRLTVL.

V gene TRBV4-1 combines with J gene TRBJ1-2; D possibly corresponds to TRBD1 (5 bases). Germline values: CDR1 MGHRA, CDR2 YSYEKL. Trimming took off 1 base at V and 5 bases at J, with 17 bases between the two ends. This CDR3 is built from 16 residues. CDR3 nucleotides: TGCGCCAGCAGCCAAGGGGGCAGGGTTCTGTTTTATGGCTACACCTTC. Translation: CASSQGGRVLFYGYTF.

This clonotype was detected only a few times. J is TRBJ1-1 and V is TRBV6-5, with a possible D match to TRBD1 (5 bases). The CDR3 totals 15 residues. Germline CDR1 and CDR2: MNHEY and SVGAGI. V lost 5 bases, J lost 1 base, and 14 bases lay in between. In DNA form, the CDR3 reads TGTGCCAGCAGTACGCCGGGGGGAGGGAACACTGAAGCTTTCTTT. Translating it yields CASSTPGGGNTEAFF.

There are a few counts of this clonotype. This chain joins TRBV7-9 and TRBJ2-1, with 11 bases matching TRBD1. The germline V gene has CDR1 SEHNR and CDR2 FQNEAQ (reference sequence). This CDR3 has 16 residues. Losses at the gene ends were 5 bases for V and 10 bases for J; bases not matched to a gene: 13. CDR3 coding DNA: TGTGCCAGCAGCGCCTCCGGGACAGGGGGTATCAGGGAGCAGTTCTTC. Translation gives CASSASGTGGIREQFF.

This clonotype was detected only a few times. The chain couples TRBV5-5 to TRBJ2-1; tentatively, D is TRBD1 (5 bases). The V gene lost 1 base and the J gene lost 7 bases, with 9 bases spanning the gap. This CDR3 contains 13 residues. In germline, CDR1 is SGHKS, CDR2 YYEKEE (reference sequence). The CDR3 region has the DNA TGTGCCAGCAGCTTGTGGGGCGAGAATGAGCAGTTCTTC. Its translation is CASSLWGENEQFF. Variable domain in full (rest from reference TRBV5-5 and TRBJ2-1): DAGVTQSPTHLIKTRGQQVTLRCSPISGHKSVSWYQQVLGQGPQFIFQYYEKEERGRGNFPDRFSARQFPNYSSELNVNALLLGDSALYLCASSLWGENEQFFGPGTRLTVL.

The chain recombines TRBV7-9 with TRBJ2-5; a possible D gene is TRBD2 (6 bases). The CDR3 contains 13 residues. Germline V gene sequence: CDR1 SEHNR, CDR2 FQNEAQ (reference sequence). Trimming pared 5 bases from V and 4 bases from J, leaving 11 bases between. This CDR3 reads CASSPLALETQYF. The CDR3 nucleotides read TGTGCCAGCAGCCCACTAGCCCTAGAGACCCAGTACTTC.